This TCR beta chain was captured in a study of OX40 agonist ivuxolimab in advanced cancers. Overall study findings and caveats: Among expanded peripheral T cells, antigen specificity went undetermined.

There are 17 residues in the CDR3. Looked up from germline, CDR1 is MGHRA and CDR2 is YSYEKL. The V gene lost 3 bases and the J gene lost 4 bases, with 22 bases spanning the gap. The repertoire was sequenced with immunoSEQ multiplex PCR; TCRdb's copy has only in-frame clones and lacks some. The data contain about 52,000 clones, more than 85% of them singletons. On this clone: Its antigen is not identified.

Sequencing used CD4+ or CD8+ T cells sorted from blood, obtained in a trial of the OX40 agonist ivuxolimab. The chain combines TRBV4-1 with TRBJ2-7; tentatively, D is TRBD2 (5 bases). This receptor was taken from an adult with an advanced solid tumor such as melanoma, head and neck, liver or kidney cancer. The CDR3 loop is CASSHGIGPLQVYEQYF. In DNA form, the CDR3 reads TGCGCCAGCAGCCACGGGATAGGGCCCTTGCAGGTTTACGAGCAGTACTTC.